A single sample is the source of the 13 T cell receptor beta chains below, sequenced in a study of T cells in Graves' hyperthyroidism and ophthalmopathy. RNA transcripts were the template for amplifying TCR beta CDR3 regions. First-round RT-PCR of the TCR CDR3 relied on the HTBI primer set. TCRdb fed the multiplex PCR reads into MiXCR, producing one record per CDR3 protein. This sample has 450,000 to 700,000 distinct CDR3 sequences, with roughly 50% found just once. The source material was peripheral blood or thyroid tissue (not recorded which). These receptors were collected from an adult woman with Graves' disease, either hyperthyroidism or ophthalmopathy (not recorded which).

This clonotype was seen a few times. The chain joins TRBV3-1 to TRBJ1-1; D gene unclear. Germline CDR1 LGHDT, CDR2 YNNKEL (reference sequence). The CDR3 contains 14 residues. V lost 1 base and J 1 base, leaving 7 bases between the germline ends. The DNA of the CDR3 is TGTGCCAGCAGCCAAGTACAGAAGAACACTGAAGCTTTCTTT. It yields the protein CASSQVQKNTEAFF.

This clonotype was seen at least ten times. V and J are TRBV4-1 and TRBJ1-4; D gene ambiguous. V lost 4 bases and J lost 12, with 18 bases in between. The germline gives CDR1 MGHRA, CDR2 YSYEKL. The CDR3 totals 14 residues. CDR3 nucleotides: TGCGCCAGCAGCCGAGCGAGAAATGGGAACGAACTGTTTTTT. Its protein product is CASSRARNGNELFF.

Ten or more counts support this clonotype. The chain uses TRBV7-3 and TRBJ1-3; the match to TRBD1 covers 8 bases. Germline-derived CDR1 and CDR2 are SGHTA and FQGTGA. There are 15 residues in the CDR3. V lost 5 bases to trimming and J lost 1 base; unmatched junction nucleotides: 4. The CDR3 loop reads CASSEQGGSGNTIYF. As DNA, the CDR3 is TGTGCCAGCAGCGAACAGGGGGGATCTGGAAACACCATATATTTT.

The table lists this clonotype with many counts. The chain carries TRBV14 and TRBJ1-1, with a tentative D call TRBD1 (6 bases). V was pared by 0 bases and J by 0 bases, with 14 bases between. Germline CDR1 is SGHDN and CDR2 is FVKESK. This CDR3 comprises 17 residues. The CDR3 reads CASSQDRGSFMNTEAFF. The CDR3 region has the DNA TGTGCCAGCAGCCAAGACAGGGGATCTTTCATGAACACTGAAGCTTTCTTT.

This clonotype was counted many times. The chain uses TRBV9 and TRBJ1-6; D not certain. The germline V gene has CDR1 SGDLS and CDR2 YYNGEE. V was shortened by 2 bases and J by 7 bases, with 10 bases between the two germline ends. The CDR3 covers 14 residues. Here the CDR3 reads CASSVEGRNSPLHF. The CDR3 DNA sequence: TGTGCCAGCAGCGTGGAAGGGCGGAATTCACCCCTCCACTTT.

The chain links TRBV28 to TRBJ2-7; D is possibly TRBD1 (6 bases). Trimming left V 2 bases short and J 9 bases short, with 17 bases between. CDR1 is MDHEN and CDR2 is SYDVKM in the germline V gene. The CDR3 has 14 amino acids. CDR3 coding DNA: TGTGCCAGCAGTTTAGGGTCAGGGGCGAGTGGGCAGTACTTC. This sequence encodes CASSLGSGASGQYF.

This clonotype was recorded at least ten times. The rearrangement joins TRBV20-1 to TRBJ2-7, with D possibly TRBD1 on 5 matching bases. V was trimmed by 1 base and J by 0 bases, leaving 16 bases between them. Germline CDR1 is DFQATT and CDR2 is SNEGSKA (reference sequence). This CDR3 has 16 amino acids. The CDR3: CSARATRQLYSYEQYF. The CDR3 region has the DNA TGCAGTGCTAGAGCCACCCGACAGCTTTACTCCTACGAGCAGTACTTC.

The chain links TRBV9 to TRBJ1-5, with 9 nucleotides matching TRBD1. V gave up 3 bases and J gave up 1 base; unmatched junction bases: 5. This CDR3 has 16 amino acids. Germline V gives CDR1 SGDLS, CDR2 YYNGEE. The DNA of the CDR3 is TGTGCCAGCAGCGAGGGACAGGGTTGGAGCAATCAGCCCCAGCATTTT. Amino acids: CASSEGQGWSNQPQHF.

This sequence joins TRBV10-3 and TRBJ2-7; D gene unclear. This CDR3 region has 12 residues. Trimming removed 2 bases at V and 1 base at J, with 3 bases between. Germline-derived CDR1 and CDR2 are ENHRY and SYGVKD. The CDR3 protein is CAISEVSYEQYF. The CDR3 DNA reads as TGTGCCATCAGTGAGGTTTCCTACGAGCAGTACTTC.

In this sample, this clonotype turned up many times. J is TRBJ2-7 and V is TRBV28; TRBD1 is a possible D gene (5 bases). The CDR3 covers 15 residues. Trimming stripped 9 bases from V and 5 bases from J, with 23 bases between. Germline CDR1 is MDHEN and CDR2 is SYDVKM. The CDR3 region has the DNA TGTGCCAGTCGTCCTCTAGGACATGAAGGTCACGAGCAGTACTTC. This codes for CASRPLGHEGHEQYF.

The chain carries TRBV15 and TRBJ1-3; D uncertain. Trimming left V 0 bases short and J 4 bases short, with 4 bases between. CDR1 is LNHNV and CDR2 is YYDKDF in the germline V gene (reference sequence). The CDR3 runs 13 residues. Here the CDR3 DNA reads TGTGCCACCAGCAGAGATCTAGGAAACACCATATATTTT. Translated: CATSRDLGNTIYF.

This chain uses TRBV20-1 with TRBJ1-5; D call uncertain. Trimming shortened V by 3 bases and J by 6 bases, and 15 bases separated the two germline ends. Germline V gene sequence: CDR1 DFQATT, CDR2 SNEGSKA (reference sequence). This CDR3 region has 14 residues. The CDR3 nucleotides read TGCAGTGCTAGCAGCGTAGGTGGGGTTCAGCCCCAGCATTTT. Its translation is CSASSVGGVQPQHF.

This clonotype has a handful of counts. The chain joins TRBV10-3 to TRBJ2-5; D uncertain. Germline CDR1 and CDR2: ENHRY and SYGVKD. The CDR3 is made up of 12 amino acids. The V end was cut by 3 bases, the J end by 2 bases, with 4 bases between. The chain's CDR3 is CAISEPQETQYF. The DNA of the CDR3 is TGTGCCATCAGTGAACCTCAAGAGACCCAGTACTTC.